The 30 T cell receptor beta chains below all came from one sample that was sequenced in a study of Ad26.COV2.S vaccination and SARS-CoV-2 variants. Sequencing was performed with immunoSEQ multiplex PCR; in TCRdb, only in-frame clones are kept and a portion is missing. The sample shows hundreds of thousands of clones, about 85% of them seen only once. Treatment reported: some 19 received Ad26.COV2.S at low or high dose, single or two shots; 5 received placebo; per-sample allocation not given. Material that was analyzed had been drawn on day 63 after the first vaccine or placebo injection. The sample consisted of peripheral blood, taken in a trial of Ad26.COV2.S vaccine versus placebo. These receptors were taken from a person aged 18-60 years who received the Ad26.COV2.S COVID-19 vaccine or a placebo.

The genes are TRBV11-2 and TRBJ2-3; D remains unclear. Germline values: CDR1 SGHAT, CDR2 FQNNGV. This CDR3 comprises 15 residues. The V end lost 1 base, the J end lost 2 bases, and 10 bases lay between the germline ends. The CDR3 nucleotides read TGTGCCAGCAGCTTAGGGGGATCGGACACAGATACGCAGTATTTT. This encodes CASSLGGSDTDTQYF.

The rearrangement uses TRBV10-3 and TRBJ1-2; D may be TRBD1 (6 bases). The CDR3 spans 14 residues. Germline V gene data show CDR1 as ENHRY and CDR2 as SYGVKD. The V end was cut by 6 bases, the J end by 4 bases, with 15 bases between. CDR3 sequence: CAISDTGYVYGYTF. Here the CDR3 DNA reads TGTGCCATCAGCGATACAGGGTACGTCTATGGCTACACCTTC.

The chain recombines TRBV25-1 with TRBJ2-7; D remains ambiguous. Germline CDR1 MGHDK, CDR2 SYGVNS. There are 15 residues in the CDR3. Trimming took 5 bases from V and 3 from J, leaving 17 bases between them. The CDR3 region has the DNA TGTGCCAGCAGTAGCCCTGGCAGTATGTACTACGAGCAGTACTTC. The encoded protein is CASSSPGSMYYEQYF.

The chain employs TRBV24-1 and TRBJ1-2; no reliable D call. The ends were cut back, 3 bases at V and 2 bases at J, with 9 bases in the middle. Germline V gives CDR1 KGHDR, CDR2 SFDVKD. The CDR3 spans 14 residues. The DNA of the CDR3 is TGTGCCACCAGTGATCTGGACGGCAACTATGGCTACACCTTC. Protein sequence: CATSDLDGNYGYTF.

In this sample, this clone turned up a few times. The CDR3 protein is CASSLRTASGNTIYF. CDR3 nucleotide sequence: TGTGCCAGCAGCTTAAGGACAGCTTCTGGAAACACCATATATTTT. The chain combines TRBV7-9 with TRBJ1-3, with D possibly TRBD1 on 6 matching bases. V was clipped by 2 bases and J by 1 base, with 9 bases between them. This CDR3 is 15 amino acids long. Germline V gene data show CDR1 as SEHNR and CDR2 as FQNEAQ (reference sequence). The full variable domain, rest sourced from reference TRBV7-9 and TRBJ1-3, is DTGVSQNPRHKITKRGQNVTFRCDPISEHNRLYWYRQTLGQGPEFLTYFQNEAQLEKSRLLSDRFSAERPKGSFSTLEIQRTEQGDSAMYLCASSLRTASGNTIYFGEGSWLTVV.

This clone appeared once. The chain combines TRBV5-1 with TRBJ2-3, with TRBD2 matching over 7 bases. The CDR3 contains 14 residues. Germline values: CDR1 SGHRS, CDR2 YFSETQ. Trimming removed 2 bases from V and 0 bases from J; junction bases left unmatched: 0. CDR3 sequence: CASSLAGSTDTQYF. The CDR3 nucleotides read TGCGCCAGCAGCTTAGCGGGAAGCACAGATACGCAGTATTTT.

This clone was counted a few times. This chain connects TRBV19 to TRBJ1-1; D remains ambiguous. This CDR3 contains 14 residues. Trimming cost V 0 bases and J 1 base, with 6 bases left between them. In germline, CDR1 is LNHDA, CDR2 SQIVND (reference sequence). CDR3 residues: CASSIDWGNTEAFF. The CDR3 DNA sequence: TGTGCCAGTAGTATAGATTGGGGGAACACTGAAGCTTTCTTT.

The chain joins TRBV28 to TRBJ1-1, with TRBD1 matching over 9 bases. J gave up 4 bases and V 5 bases, and 8 bases lay outside the gene matches. CDR1 is MDHEN, CDR2 SYDVKM, per germline. The CDR3 runs to 15 residues. CDR3 loop: CASSIQQGAGTEAFF. DNA for the CDR3: TGTGCCAGCAGTATACAACAGGGGGCGGGCACTGAAGCTTTCTTT. Together with reference TRBV28 and TRBJ1-1, the CDR3 gives the full variable domain: DVKVTQSSRYLVKRTGEKVFLECVQDMDHENMFWYRQDPGLGLRLIYFSYDVKMKEKGDIPEGYSVSREKKERFSLILESASTNQTSMYLCASSIQQGAGTEAFFGQGTRLTVV.

V usage is TRBV6-5 and J usage is TRBJ2-7, with D unresolved. Trimming removed 2 bases at V and 0 bases at J, with 11 bases between. The CDR3 loop spans 15 amino acids. Germline V CDR1 and CDR2: MNHEY, SVGAGI. CDR3 amino acids: CASSYGTQVSYEQYF. Written as DNA, the CDR3 is TGTGCCAGCAGTTACGGCACTCAAGTCTCCTACGAGCAGTACTTC.

The rearrangement links TRBV25-1 to TRBJ2-7; TRBD2 might be the D (6 bases). With 1 base removed from V and 1 base from J, the gap between germline ends came to 11 bases. Germline CDR1 MGHDK, CDR2 SYGVNS. The CDR3 covers 15 residues. The CDR3 DNA reads TGTGCCAGCAGTGAATCTAGCGCCTGGTCCTACGAGCAGTACTTC. This gives the protein CASSESSAWSYEQYF.

The chain recombines TRBV29-1 with TRBJ1-5; perhaps TRBD1 as D (6 bases). The CDR3 extends over 15 amino acids. Germline CDR1 SQVTM, CDR2 ANQGSEA. V was shortened by 2 bases and J by 2 bases, with 13 bases between the two germline ends. The CDR3 spells CSVEMGGAGNQPQHF. The CDR3 coding sequence is TGCAGCGTTGAAATGGGGGGCGCGGGCAATCAGCCCCAGCATTTT. Based on the CDR3 plus reference TRBV29-1 and TRBJ1-5, the full variable domain is SAVISQKPSRDICQRGTSLTIQCQVDSQVTMMFWYRQQPGQSLTLIATANQGSEATYESGFVIDKFPISRPNLTFSTLTVSNMSPEDSSIYLCSVEMGGAGNQPQHFGDGTRLSIL.

The chain couples TRBV11-1 to TRBJ2-7, with D tentatively TRBD2 (6 bases). The CDR3 is 15 amino acids. Germline V gene sequence: CDR1 SGHAT, CDR2 FQDESV (reference sequence). V gave up 5 bases and J gave up 7 bases, with 21 bases separating them. CDR3 DNA sequence: TGTGCCAGCAGCCTCTCGGGGCCTTTTGGGAGGGAGCAGTACTTC. Translation gives CASSLSGPFGREQYF.

The chain is built from TRBV5-4 and TRBJ2-7; 8 bases map to TRBD1. This CDR3 has 15 amino acids. V lost 1 base and J lost 0; bases outside the gene matches: 3. The V gene's germline CDR1 is SGHNT and CDR2 YYREEE (reference sequence). In DNA form, the CDR3 reads TGTGCCAGCAGCTTGAGGACAGGGTTCTCCTACGAGCAGTACTTC. Its protein product is CASSLRTGFSYEQYF.

This clone was recorded once. The chain couples TRBV9 to TRBJ2-3; maybe TRBD1 (5 bases). There are 15 residues in the CDR3. Germline-derived CDR1 and CDR2 are SGDLS and YYNGEE. V was cut by 0 bases and J by 6 bases, with 14 bases left in between. The CDR3: CASSVEPRAMDTQYF. DNA of the CDR3: TGTGCCAGCAGCGTAGAACCCAGGGCTATGGATACGCAGTATTTT.

The chain recombines TRBV5-1 with TRBJ1-1, with D unclear. Trimming took off 4 bases at V and 7 bases at J, with 14 bases between the two ends. The CDR3 sequence is 13 residues long. Germline V lookup: CDR1 SGHRS, CDR2 YFSETQ. CDR3 in amino acids: CASSPYGAYEAFF. CDR3 DNA: TGCGCCAGCAGCCCCTACGGCGCCTATGAAGCTTTCTTT.

This chain uses TRBV6-2 or TRBV6-3 with TRBJ2-7, with D unresolved. The CDR3 length is 14 residues. Germline CDR1 MNHEY, CDR2 SVGEGT. V was shortened by 7 bases and J by 8 bases, with 21 bases between the two germline ends. This CDR3 reads CASNPSAGLRKQYF. The CDR3 nucleotides read TGTGCCAGCAACCCGAGCGCCGGGCTAAGAAAGCAGTACTTC.

In this sample, this clone turned up a few times. This chain connects TRBV5-1 to TRBJ1-2; 9 nucleotides agree with TRBD1. Looked up from germline, CDR1 is SGHRS and CDR2 is YFSETQ. Germline trimming cut 4 bases from V and 8 bases from J; bases unmatched to any gene: 9. The CDR3 has 14 residues. The chain's CDR3 is CASSPVGDRVGYTF. The DNA for the CDR3 is TGCGCCAGCAGCCCAGTCGGGGACAGGGTCGGCTACACCTTC. Complete variable domain (other parts from reference TRBV5-1 and TRBJ1-2): KAGVTQTPRYLIKTRGQQVTLSCSPISGHRSVSWYQQTPGQGLQFLFEYFSETQRNKGNFPGRFSGRQFSNSRSEMNVSTLELGDSALYLCASSPVGDRVGYTFGSGTRLTVV.

This chain joins TRBV27 and TRBJ2-3, with D perhaps TRBD1 (5 bases). Trimming shortened V by 2 bases and J by 0 bases, and 9 bases separated the two germline ends. CDR3 length: 15 amino acids. The germline gives CDR1 MNHEY, CDR2 SMNVEV (reference sequence). CDR3 coding DNA: TGTGCCAGCAGTTTAGGTGGGGCTAGCACAGATACGCAGTATTTT. Its protein product is CASSLGGASTDTQYF.

This chain uses TRBV4-3 with TRBJ1-2, with D maybe TRBD1 (5 bases). Germline CDR1 LGHNA, CDR2 YSLEER. V was trimmed by 0 bases and J by 5 bases, leaving 10 bases between them. The CDR3 loop spans 14 amino acids. The CDR3 reads CASSQDRGEYGYTF. CDR3 sequence (DNA): TGCGCCAGCAGCCAAGATCGGGGGGAGTATGGCTACACCTTC.

The V call is TRBV30, the J call TRBJ2-7; 8 bases align to TRBD2. Germline values: CDR1 GTSNPN, CDR2 SVGIG (reference sequence). J lost 5 bases, V lost 3 bases, and 6 bases had no gene match. This CDR3 is 13 amino acids long. DNA of the CDR3: TGTGCCTGGAGGATAGCGGGGATCCACGAGCAGTACTTC. As protein: CAWRIAGIHEQYF. The full variable domain, its missing parts supplied by reference TRBV30 and TRBJ2-7, is SQTIHQWPATLVQPVGSPLSLECTVEGTSNPNLYWYRQAAGRGLQLLFYSVGIGQISSEVPQNLSASRPQDRQFILSSKKLLLSDSGFYLCAWRIAGIHEQYFGPGTRLTVT.

The chain carries TRBV5-1 and TRBJ1-1, with no clear D. Trimming removed 2 bases from V and 7 bases from J, with 9 bases in between. This CDR3 is built from 12 residues. Per germline, CDR1 SGHRS and CDR2 YFSETQ. The CDR3 DNA follows: TGCGCCAGCAGCTTCCCAGGTATTGAAGCTTTCTTT. Translation gives CASSFPGIEAFF. Looking up the rest from reference TRBV5-1 and TRBJ1-1 gives the full variable domain: KAGVTQTPRYLIKTRGQQVTLSCSPISGHRSVSWYQQTPGQGLQFLFEYFSETQRNKGNFPGRFSGRQFSNSRSEMNVSTLELGDSALYLCASSFPGIEAFFGQGTRLTVV.

The chain has TRBV14 and TRBJ1-1; maybe TRBD1 (6 bases). Germline V gene lookup returns CDR1 SGHDN and CDR2 FVKESK. Between the trimmed V and J ends, which lost 2 bases and 9 bases, there was a span of 13 bases. The CDR3 runs 13 residues. CDR3 region: CASSQKQGIQAFF. As DNA, the CDR3 is TGTGCCAGCAGCCAAAAACAGGGAATTCAAGCTTTCTTT.

This clone was seen a few times. CDR3 nucleotides: TGTGCCAGCAGCCAAGATCGCACGGGAGGTTTCAACATTCAGTACTTC. Its protein is CASSQDRTGGFNIQYF. V and J are TRBV3-1 (or the pseudogene TRBV3-2) and TRBJ2-4, with 7 positions matching TRBD2. V gave up 0 bases and J gave up 7 bases; unmatched junction bases: 9. Germline V lookup: CDR1 LGHDT, CDR2 YNNKEL (reference sequence). The CDR3 covers 16 residues.

The V gene is TRBV2, the J gene TRBJ2-1; 10 nucleotides line up with TRBD1. With V trimmed by 6 bases and J by 3 bases, 5 bases remained unmatched. The CDR3 runs to 15 residues. Germline values: CDR1 SNHLY, CDR2 FYNNEI. CDR3 DNA: TGTGCCAGCAGGAGGGGACAGGGGATCTACAATGAGCAGTTCTTC. Its translation: CASRRGQGIYNEQFF.

The chain recombines TRBV4-3 with TRBJ2-7; 9 positions agree with TRBD2. V shed 1 base, J shed 6 bases, and the junction held 7 bases outside the gene matches. Per the germline V gene, CDR1 is LGHNA and CDR2 is YSLEER. The CDR3 consists of 15 residues. The CDR3: CASSQGLAGTGEQYF. CDR3 nucleotides: TGCGCCAGCAGCCAAGGCCTAGCGGGGACTGGCGAGCAGTACTTC.

V usage is TRBV30 and J usage is TRBJ1-2; 12 bases fit TRBD1. Germline CDR1 GTSNPN, CDR2 SVGIG (reference sequence). The CDR3 loop spans 14 amino acids. Trimming took 3 bases from V and 8 from J; bases not matched to a gene: 7. CDR3 loop: CAWSEGTGGEGYTF. The DNA for the CDR3 is TGTGCCTGGAGCGAGGGGACAGGGGGCGAAGGCTACACCTTC. Full variable domain (rest looked up from reference TRBV30 and TRBJ1-2): SQTIHQWPATLVQPVGSPLSLECTVEGTSNPNLYWYRQAAGRGLQLLFYSVGIGQISSEVPQNLSASRPQDRQFILSSKKLLLSDSGFYLCAWSEGTGGEGYTFGSGTRLTVV.

The gene calls are TRBV30 and TRBJ1-2; D is uncertain. CDR3 length: 13 residues. Germline V CDR1 and CDR2: GTSNPN, SVGIG (reference sequence). Trimming took 2 bases from V and 0 from J, leaving 7 bases between them. CDR3 coding DNA: TGTGCCTGGAGTATAATTACTAACTATGGCTACACCTTC. Its translation: CAWSIITNYGYTF.

CDR3 sequence: CASSQRSGGALEQYF. The CDR3 DNA follows: TGTGCCAGCAGCCAGAGGAGCGGGGGGGCGCTCGAGCAGTACTTC. The chain recombines TRBV4-2 with TRBJ2-7; 10 nucleotides align to TRBD2. Per germline, CDR1 LGHNA and CDR2 YNFKEQ. V was pared by 3 bases and J by 6 bases, with 8 bases of the junction left unmatched. The CDR3 consists of 15 residues.

This rearrangement joins TRBV2 to TRBJ1-1, with D unclear. There are 13 residues in the CDR3. In germline, CDR1 is SNHLY, CDR2 FYNNEI. V lost 4 bases to trimming and J lost 0 bases, with 6 bases between them. In DNA form, the CDR3 reads TGTGCCAGCAGTGCTCCCTTGAACACTGAAGCTTTCTTT. Its translation is CASSAPLNTEAFF.

The chain recombines TRBV7-9 with TRBJ2-5, with TRBD1 as a possible D gene (6 bases). Trimming removed 5 bases at V and 0 bases at J, with 28 bases between. Germline V gives CDR1 SEHNR, CDR2 FQNEAQ (reference sequence). The CDR3 is made up of 20 amino acids. The CDR3, as DNA: TGTGCCAGCAGCAAGCGACCACCTCCAGACAGGTACCTGGACCAAGAGACCCAGTACTTC. Amino acid sequence: CASSKRPPPDRYLDQETQYF.